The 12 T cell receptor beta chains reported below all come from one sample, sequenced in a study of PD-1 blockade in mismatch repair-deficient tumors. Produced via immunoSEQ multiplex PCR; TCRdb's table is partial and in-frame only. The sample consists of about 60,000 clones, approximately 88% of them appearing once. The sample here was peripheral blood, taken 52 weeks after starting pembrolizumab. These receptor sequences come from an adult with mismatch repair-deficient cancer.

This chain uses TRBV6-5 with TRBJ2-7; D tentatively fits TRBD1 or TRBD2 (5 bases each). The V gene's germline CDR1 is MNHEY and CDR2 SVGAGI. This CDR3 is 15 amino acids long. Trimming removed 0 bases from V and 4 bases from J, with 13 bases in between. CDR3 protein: CASSYSLGGQYEQYF. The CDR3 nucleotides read TGTGCCAGCAGTTACTCGCTTGGGGGTCAGTACGAGCAGTACTTC.

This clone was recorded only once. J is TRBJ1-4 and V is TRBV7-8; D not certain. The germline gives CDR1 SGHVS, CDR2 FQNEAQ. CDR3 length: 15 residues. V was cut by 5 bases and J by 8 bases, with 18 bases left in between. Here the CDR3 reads CASSPDWERYEKLFF. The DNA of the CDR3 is TGTGCCAGCAGCCCGGACTGGGAGCGGTACGAAAAACTGTTTTTT. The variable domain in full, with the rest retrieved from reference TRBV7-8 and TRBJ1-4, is GAGVSQSPRYKVAKRGQDVALRCDPISGHVSLFWYQQALGQGPEFLTYFQNEAQLDKSGLPSDRFFAERPEGSVSTLKIQRTQQEDSAVYLCASSPDWERYEKLFFGSGTQLSVL.

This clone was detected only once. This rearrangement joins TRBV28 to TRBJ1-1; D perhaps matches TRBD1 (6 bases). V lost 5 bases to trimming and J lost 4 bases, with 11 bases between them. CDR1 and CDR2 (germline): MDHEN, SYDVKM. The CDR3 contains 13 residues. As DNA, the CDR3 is TGTGCCAGCAGTCCCCGCAGGGGCACTGAAGCTTTCTTT. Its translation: CASSPRRGTEAFF.

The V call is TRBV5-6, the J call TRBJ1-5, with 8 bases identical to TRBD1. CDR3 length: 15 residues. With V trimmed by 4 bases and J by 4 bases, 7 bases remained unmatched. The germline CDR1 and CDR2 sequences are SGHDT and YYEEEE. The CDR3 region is CASSDGTGLNQPQHF. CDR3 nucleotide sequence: TGTGCCAGCAGCGATGGGACAGGTCTTAATCAGCCCCAGCATTTT.

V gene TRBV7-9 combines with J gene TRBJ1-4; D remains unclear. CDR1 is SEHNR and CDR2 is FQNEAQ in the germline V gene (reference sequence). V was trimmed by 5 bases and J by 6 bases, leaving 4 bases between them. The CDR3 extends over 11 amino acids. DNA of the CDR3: TGTGCCAGCAGCCCCGATGAAAAACTGTTTTTT. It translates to CASSPDEKLFF.

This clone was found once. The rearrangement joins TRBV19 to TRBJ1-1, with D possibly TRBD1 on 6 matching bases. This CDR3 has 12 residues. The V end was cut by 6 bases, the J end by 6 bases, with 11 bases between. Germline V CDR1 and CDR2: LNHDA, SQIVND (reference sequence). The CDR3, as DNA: TGTGCCAGTAGCCACAGGGTCGCTGAAGCTTTCTTT. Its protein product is CASSHRVAEAFF.

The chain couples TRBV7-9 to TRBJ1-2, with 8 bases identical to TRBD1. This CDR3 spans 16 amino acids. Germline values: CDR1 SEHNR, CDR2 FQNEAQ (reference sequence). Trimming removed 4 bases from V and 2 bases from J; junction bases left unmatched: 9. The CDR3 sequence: CASSSEDRVVNYGYTF. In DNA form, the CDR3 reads TGTGCCAGCAGCTCCGAGGACAGGGTAGTGAACTATGGCTACACCTTC.

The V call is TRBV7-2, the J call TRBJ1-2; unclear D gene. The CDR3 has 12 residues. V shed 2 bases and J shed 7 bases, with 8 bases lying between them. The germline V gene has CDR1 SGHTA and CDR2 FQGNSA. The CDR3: CASSLINRGYTF. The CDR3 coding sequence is TGTGCCAGCAGCTTAATTAATCGTGGCTACACCTTC.

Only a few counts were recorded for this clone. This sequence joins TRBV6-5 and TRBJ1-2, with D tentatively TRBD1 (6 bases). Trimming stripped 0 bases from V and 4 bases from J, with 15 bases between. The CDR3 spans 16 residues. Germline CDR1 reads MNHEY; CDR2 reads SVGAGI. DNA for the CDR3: TGTGCCAGCAGTTACTCTGAGGGACACCACCCCTATGGCTACACCTTC. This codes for CASSYSEGHHPYGYTF.

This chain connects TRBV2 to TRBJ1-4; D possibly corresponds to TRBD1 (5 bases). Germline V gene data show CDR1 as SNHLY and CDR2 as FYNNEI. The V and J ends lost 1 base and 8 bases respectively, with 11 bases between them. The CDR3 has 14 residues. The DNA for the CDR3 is TGTGCCAGCAGTGAAGTGGACATGCGGGAAAAACTGTTTTTT. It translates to CASSEVDMREKLFF.

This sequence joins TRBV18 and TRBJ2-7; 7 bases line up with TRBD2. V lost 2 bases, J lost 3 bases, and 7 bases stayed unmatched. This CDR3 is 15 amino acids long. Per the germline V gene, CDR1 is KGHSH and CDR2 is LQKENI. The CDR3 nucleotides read TGTGCCAGCTCACCATCTAGCGGCCTACTCTACGAGCAGTACTTC. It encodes CASSPSSGLLYEQYF.

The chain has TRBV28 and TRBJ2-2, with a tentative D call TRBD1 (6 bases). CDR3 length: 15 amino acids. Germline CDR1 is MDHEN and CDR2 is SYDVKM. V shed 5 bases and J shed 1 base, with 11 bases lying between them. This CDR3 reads CASSHRAENTGELFF. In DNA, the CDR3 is TGTGCCAGCAGTCACAGGGCGGAGAACACCGGGGAGCTGTTTTTT.